One sample yielded the 8 T cell receptor beta chains listed below, sequenced in a study of spatial heterogeneity in lung cancer. Time point meaning: sample taken at primary tumor resection. Extraction of whole RNA from tumor, nontumor lung or frozen PBMC preceded unsorted sequencing. TCRdb re-called the 5' RACE reads through MiXCR, storing one row per CDR3 protein. The sample includes roughly 39,000 distinct CDR3 sequences, 7.5% of them seen just once. The sample was PBMCs, taken at surgery. Receptors were obtained from a male donor with early-stage non-small cell lung cancer.

By share, this clonotype counts as medium-sized. The chain carries TRBV25-1 and TRBJ1-1; D unclear. CDR1 is MGHDK, CDR2 SYGVNS, per germline. The CDR3 length is 12 residues. The V end was cut by 9 bases, the J end by 1 base, with 9 bases between. CDR3 sequence (DNA): TGTGCCAGTCAGTATTCGAACACTGAAGCTTTCTTT. Translating it yields CASQYSNTEAFF. Full variable domain (rest looked up from reference TRBV25-1 and TRBJ1-1): EADIYQTPRYLVIGTGKKITLECSQTMGHDKMYWYQQDPGMELHLIHYSYGVNSTEKGDLSSESTVSRIRTEHFPLTLESARPSHTSQYLCASQYSNTEAFFGQGTRLTVV.

This clonotype was detected many times. This chain joins TRBV7-9 and TRBJ2-1; TRBD2 aligns across 7 bases. Per germline, CDR1 SEHNR and CDR2 FQNEAQ (reference sequence). CDR3 length: 16 amino acids. Germline trimming cut 5 bases from V and 0 bases from J; bases unmatched to any gene: 7. Here the CDR3 reads CASSGSGLVSYNEQFF. The CDR3 coding sequence is TGTGCCAGCAGCGGATCTGGACTAGTCTCCTACAATGAGCAGTTCTTC.

In its sample, this clonotype was seen many times. The chain links TRBV11-2 to TRBJ2-3; the D gene is possibly TRBD1 (6 bases). The CDR3 consists of 15 residues. CDR1 and CDR2 from the germline V gene are SGHAT and FQNNGV. The ends were cut back, 3 bases at V and 3 bases at J, with 13 bases in the middle. CDR3 DNA sequence: TGTGCCAGCAGCTTGGATGGACAGTTGACAGATACGCAGTATTTT. Translating gives CASSLDGQLTDTQYF.

This clonotype was detected many times. The CDR3 sequence is CAISEGIMNQPQHF. CDR3 bases: TGTGCCATCAGCGAGGGGATAATGAATCAGCCCCAGCATTTT. The rearrangement joins TRBV10-3 to TRBJ1-5; TRBD1 is a possible D gene (5 bases). Germline V gene lookup returns CDR1 ENHRY and CDR2 SYGVKD. V lost 6 bases and J 4 bases, leaving 13 bases between the germline ends. CDR3 length: 14 amino acids.

The table lists this clonotype with many counts. The chain carries TRBV6-2 or TRBV6-3 and TRBJ2-7; D possibly corresponds to TRBD2 (5 bases). Germline CDR1 reads MNHEY; CDR2 reads SVGEGT. The CDR3 consists of 16 residues. V was shortened by 0 bases and J by 2 bases, with 14 bases between the two germline ends. CDR3 amino acids: CASSYSAGSTTYEQYV. DNA of the CDR3: TGTGCCAGCAGTTACTCTGCGGGCTCTACAACCTACGAGCAGTACGTC.

Many counts were recorded for this clonotype. The J gene is TRBJ1-2, the V gene TRBV12-3 or TRBV12-4, with D unclear. The CDR3 is 15 residues long. V dropped 3 bases and J dropped 0 bases, with 11 bases sitting between them. CDR3 DNA: TGTGCCAGCAGTTTTTGGGCAGGCCCTAACTATGGCTACACCTTC. Translation: CASSFWAGPNYGYTF.

This clonotype was counted at least ten times. The V gene is TRBV6-4, the J gene TRBJ2-1, with D tentatively TRBD1 or TRBD2 (5 bases each). Germline lookup yields CDR1 MRHNA and CDR2 SNTAGT. V shed 2 bases and J shed 9 bases, with 17 bases lying between them. The length of the CDR3 is 15 residues. CDR3 sequence reads: CASSDRGGEGSEQFF. The CDR3 bases are TGTGCCAGCAGTGACCGGGGCGGTGAAGGGAGTGAGCAGTTCTTC.

The genes are TRBV4-3 and TRBJ2-2; D is possibly TRBD1 or TRBD2 (6 bases each). Between the trimmed V and J ends, which lost 0 bases and 6 bases, there was a span of 14 bases. CDR1 and CDR2 from the germline V gene are LGHNA and YSLEER. The CDR3 spans 16 residues. CDR3 nucleotide sequence: TGCGCCAGCAGCCAAGATAGGGGGGCGCGGGCCGGGGAGCTGTTTTTT. Translation gives CASSQDRGARAGELFF.